This TCR beta chain was identified in a study of T-cell memory formation after mild COVID-19. Study-level points and caveats: Still unconfirmed is whether the second-wave clones peaking on day 37 recognized SARS-CoV-2.

CDR3 length equals 14 residues. Germline assignment: CDR1 MDHEN and CDR2 SYDVKM. J lost 8 bases, V lost 6 bases, and 8 bases had no gene match. TCRdb ran MiXCR on the 5' RACE reads and lists one entry per CDR3 protein. The sample contains about 270,000 distinct CDR3 sequences, about 16% of which appear only once. On this clonotype: The antigen is undetermined.

This receptor was taken from a man aged 18 to 29 who had mild COVID-19 (a few samples of this study predate the infection). Cell type and time point are not known. The sequencing sample was made of PBMCs or a T cell subset sorted from them (not recorded which). This chain joins TRBV28 and TRBJ1-2; 11 bases map to TRBD1. The CDR3 nucleotides read TGTGCCAGCAGACACGGACAGGGGGCGGGCGGCTACACCTTC. Encoded protein: CASRHGQGAGGYTF.